The next 32 T cell receptor beta chains were all read from a single sample in a study of siplizumab effects on memory and regulatory T cells. The assay was immunoSEQ multiplex PCR, and TCRdb's table has in-frame clones only and misses some. The sample contains roughly 100,000 clones, approximately 93% of which appear only once. Sequenced material: CD8+ T cells sorted from blood. The receptor source for this set is a human donor in good health.

This rearrangement joins TRBV27 to TRBJ2-2, with D hard to call. With 6 bases removed from V and 1 base from J, the gap between germline ends came to 9 bases. CDR1 MNHEY and CDR2 SMNVEV come from the germline V gene (reference sequence). This CDR3 region has 14 residues. Here the CDR3 reads CASSGQLNTGELFF. The CDR3 DNA follows: TGTGCCAGCAGCGGTCAGTTGAACACCGGGGAGCTGTTTTTT.

The chain couples TRBV5-1 to TRBJ1-1; no clear D gene. CDR1 is SGHRS, CDR2 YFSETQ, per germline. The CDR3 spans 14 residues. The germline V and J ends were trimmed by 2 bases and 0 bases, with 8 bases remaining between them. The CDR3 loop reads CASSFDHMNTEAFF. Here the CDR3 DNA reads TGCGCCAGCAGCTTCGATCATATGAACACTGAAGCTTTCTTT.

This chain connects TRBV9 to TRBJ2-1, with a weak D call TRBD2 (5 bases). The CDR3 extends over 17 amino acids. Trimming cost V 2 bases and J 0 bases, with 15 bases left between them. CDR1 is SGDLS, CDR2 YYNGEE, per germline. The CDR3 DNA follows: TGTGCCAGCAGCGTGACTTGGCGGGCAAGCTCCTACAATGAGCAGTTCTTC. Its translation is CASSVTWRASSYNEQFF.

This sequence joins TRBV4-1 and TRBJ1-5; TRBD1 matches at 8 bases. J was trimmed by 6 bases and V by 2 bases; bases with no gene match: 9. The CDR3 totals 16 residues. Germline assignment: CDR1 MGHRA and CDR2 YSYEKL. CDR3 residues: CASSQLAGGVGQPQHF. CDR3 sequence (DNA): TGCGCCAGCAGCCAACTGGCAGGGGGCGTTGGTCAGCCCCAGCATTTT.

The chain recombines TRBV11-3 with TRBJ2-2; D is ambiguous. V was pared by 5 bases and J by 3 bases, with 10 bases between. The CDR3 has 14 residues. Germline V gene sequence: CDR1 SGHNT, CDR2 YENEEA. The CDR3: CASSPRGHTGELFF. CDR3 DNA: TGTGCCAGCAGCCCCAGAGGTCACACCGGGGAGCTGTTTTTT.

This chain joins TRBV6-5 and TRBJ1-2; 8 bases map to TRBD1. Trimming at V came to 0 bases and at J to 4 bases, leaving 4 bases not matched to a gene. The germline gives CDR1 MNHEY, CDR2 SVGAGI. The CDR3 covers 15 residues. This chain's CDR3 is CASSYSGTGSYGYTF. DNA of the CDR3: TGTGCCAGCAGTTACTCTGGGACAGGCAGCTATGGCTACACCTTC.

The chain uses TRBV27 and TRBJ1-1; weak D call: TRBD1 (5 bases). Trimming shortened V by 4 bases and J by 5 bases, and 11 bases separated the two germline ends. Looked up from germline, CDR1 is MNHEY and CDR2 is SMNVEV (reference sequence). The CDR3 has 13 amino acids. The DNA of the CDR3 is TGTGCCAGCAGTTGGGGCGGGGGAACTGAAGCTTTCTTT. This encodes CASSWGGGTEAFF.

This chain joins TRBV15 and TRBJ1-1; D ambiguous. Germline assignment: CDR1 LNHNV and CDR2 YYDKDF (reference sequence). V was cut by 0 bases and J by 0 bases, with 8 bases left in between. The CDR3 runs to 15 residues. Written as DNA, the CDR3 is TGTGCCACCAGCAGAGACCGCGGAATGAACACTGAAGCTTTCTTT. Translated, it gives CATSRDRGMNTEAFF.

The chain carries TRBV29-1 and TRBJ2-3; 7 bases are a match to TRBD2. After removal of 8 bases from V and 1 base from J, the junction contained 6 bases not matched to a gene. Germline V lookup: CDR1 SQVTM, CDR2 ANQGSEA. The CDR3 loop spans 13 amino acids. The CDR3 nucleotides read TGCAGCTGGTGTGGACTAGGCACAGATACGCAGTATTTT. This gives the protein CSWCGLGTDTQYF.

The chain couples TRBV28 to TRBJ2-7; 8 nucleotides align to TRBD1. V trimming: 3 bases; J trimming: 2 bases; junction bases outside the gene matches: 6. From germline, CDR1 is MDHEN and CDR2 SYDVKM. This CDR3 region has 15 residues. CDR3 amino acids: CASSLTGTGPYEQYF. The CDR3 region has the DNA TGTGCCAGCAGTTTGACGGGGACAGGACCCTACGAGCAGTACTTC.

The CDR3 DNA follows: TGTGCCTGGACGGAGGGGCCGAGGTATGGCTACACCTTC. This codes for CAWTEGPRYGYTF. J is TRBJ1-2 and V is TRBV30; possibly TRBD1 for D (5 bases). V was pared by 4 bases and J by 5 bases, with 14 bases between. Germline V lookup: CDR1 GTSNPN, CDR2 SVGIG (reference sequence). This CDR3 is 13 amino acids long. Filled out from reference TRBV30 and TRBJ1-2, the complete variable domain reads SQTIHQWPATLVQPVGSPLSLECTVEGTSNPNLYWYRQAAGRGLQLLFYSVGIGQISSEVPQNLSASRPQDRQFILSSKKLLLSDSGFYLCAWTEGPRYGYTFGSGTRLTVV.

The DNA for the CDR3 is TGCGCCAGCAGCCAAGGAAGGGGGGATACTGAAGCTTTCTTT. This gives the protein CASSQGRGDTEAFF. The gene calls are TRBV4-1 and TRBJ1-1, with D possibly matching TRBD1 (6 bases). CDR3 size: 14 residues. Trimming cost V 1 base and J 5 bases, with 11 bases left between them. Germline loops: CDR1 MGHRA, CDR2 YSYEKL.

This chain joins TRBV2 and TRBJ2-3; a weak D match, TRBD1 (5 bases). This CDR3 is 13 amino acids long. Germline-derived CDR1 and CDR2 are SNHLY and FYNNEI. V shed 10 bases and J shed 0 bases, with 11 bases lying between them. The chain's CDR3 is CATQGTSTDTQYF. In DNA, the CDR3 is TGTGCCACTCAGGGAACTAGCACAGATACGCAGTATTTT.

CDR3 in DNA: TGCGCCAGCAGCTTGGGGACAGGGGTCGGAACAGACACCATATATTTT. It is translated as CASSLGTGVGTDTIYF. The chain couples TRBV5-1 to TRBJ1-3; 9 bases line up with TRBD1. The germline V gene encodes CDR1 SGHRS and CDR2 YFSETQ. This CDR3 is built from 16 residues. V trimming: 0 bases; J trimming: 8 bases; junction bases outside the gene matches: 9.

J is TRBJ2-1 and V is TRBV5-5; 10 bases agree with TRBD1. CDR3 length: 15 amino acids. Germline trimming cut 2 bases from V and 2 bases from J; bases unmatched to any gene: 1. Germline values: CDR1 SGHKS, CDR2 YYEKEE (reference sequence). The CDR3 sequence is CASSLGQGAYNEQFF. For the CDR3, the DNA is TGTGCCAGCAGCTTAGGACAGGGGGCCTACAATGAGCAGTTCTTC.

V is TRBV13 and J is TRBJ1-1; 8 bases are shared with TRBD1. The V gene's germline CDR1 is PRHDT and CDR2 FYEKMQ (reference sequence). With 4 bases clipped from V and 2 bases from J, the junction kept 3 bases outside the gene matches. There are 14 residues in the CDR3. The CDR3 DNA is TGTGCCAGCAGCTCAGGGGGCGTTAACACTGAAGCTTTCTTT. As protein: CASSSGGVNTEAFF. The full variable domain, its missing parts supplied by reference TRBV13 and TRBJ1-1, is AAGVIQSPRHLIKEKRETATLKCYPIPRHDTVYWYQQGPGQDPQFLISFYEKMQSDKGSIPDRFSAQQFSDYHSELNMSSLELGDSALYFCASSSGGVNTEAFFGQGTRLTVV.

The V gene is TRBV11-3, the J gene TRBJ2-5, with D hard to call. The V gene's germline CDR1 is SGHNT and CDR2 YENEEA. The CDR3 spans 11 residues. V lost 1 base and J 9 bases, leaving 6 bases between the germline ends. This CDR3 reads CASSLGASQYF. CDR3 DNA: TGTGCCAGCAGCTTAGGTGCGTCCCAGTACTTC.

The rearrangement links TRBV30 to TRBJ2-3; D perhaps matches TRBD2 (6 bases). Germline lookup yields CDR1 GTSNPN and CDR2 SVGIG (reference sequence). The CDR3 spans 15 residues. The V and J ends lost 5 bases and 3 bases respectively, with 18 bases between them. CDR3 sequence (DNA): TGTGCCTGGGAGAGGTACGGAGGAGGGACAGATACGCAGTATTTT. Translation: CAWERYGGGTDTQYF.

V and J are TRBV12-5 and TRBJ2-7, with D possibly TRBD1 on 5 matching bases. Per germline, CDR1 LGHNT and CDR2 FRNRAP. V lost 4 bases, J lost 4 bases, and 17 bases lay in between. CDR3 length equals 15 residues. The CDR3 coding sequence is TGTGCTAGTGGTTGGGGTGCAATACAGGCTTACGAGCAGTACTTC. This translates into CASGWGAIQAYEQYF.

The chain recombines TRBV6-6 with TRBJ1-5; the match to TRBD1 covers 7 bases. CDR1 and CDR2 (germline): MNHNY, SVGAGI (reference sequence). With 6 bases clipped from V and 6 bases from J, the junction kept 11 bases outside the gene matches. This CDR3 has 15 amino acids. The CDR3 coding sequence is TGTGCCAGCAGCCCCGAAAACAGGGGAGGTCAGCCCCAGCATTTT. It yields the protein CASSPENRGGQPQHF.

The rearrangement links TRBV7-2 to TRBJ1-5; 7 nucleotides align to TRBD1. The CDR3 has 15 residues. The V segment lost 5 bases and the J segment 0 bases; nucleotides outside the gene matches: 4. The germline V gene has CDR1 SGHTA and CDR2 FQGNSA. The CDR3 loop is CASSQGVYSNQPQHF. The CDR3, as DNA: TGTGCCAGCAGCCAGGGGGTCTATAGCAATCAGCCCCAGCATTTT.

The chain couples TRBV6-6 to TRBJ2-5, with 7 bases fitting TRBD2. Germline V gene sequence: CDR1 MNHNY, CDR2 SVGAGI (reference sequence). J was trimmed by 5 bases and V by 2 bases; bases with no gene match: 2. The CDR3 spans 13 residues. The CDR3 here is CASSYAGEETQYF. For the CDR3, the DNA is TGTGCCAGCAGTTACGCGGGGGAGGAGACCCAGTACTTC.

This clone appeared a single time. The gene calls are TRBV10-3 and TRBJ2-7; D gene uncertain. V shed 6 bases and J shed 2 bases, with 11 bases lying between them. The CDR3 runs 13 residues. The germline CDR1 and CDR2 sequences are ENHRY and SYGVKD. CDR3 loop: CAIRNDGPYEQYF. CDR3 nucleotides: TGTGCCATCAGGAACGACGGTCCCTACGAGCAGTACTTC.

This chain uses TRBV13 with TRBJ2-3; TRBD2 matches at 16 bases. The length of the CDR3 is 15 residues. Germline-derived CDR1 and CDR2 are PRHDT and FYEKMQ (reference sequence). Unmatched junction bases numbered 6, after V lost 6 bases and J lost 9 bases. Here the CDR3 DNA reads TGTGCCAGCAGTTCGGGACTAGCGGGAGGGGGCACGCAGTATTTT. It specifies CASSSGLAGGGTQYF.

The chain has TRBV2 and TRBJ1-5, with D tentatively TRBD1 (6 bases). From germline, CDR1 is SNHLY and CDR2 FYNNEI. This CDR3 is built from 15 residues. V lost 8 bases, J lost 0 bases, and 14 bases lay in between. The CDR3 region is CASQWTESSNQPQHF. The CDR3 DNA follows: TGTGCCAGCCAATGGACAGAGTCTAGCAATCAGCCCCAGCATTTT.

The V call is TRBV11-2, the J call TRBJ2-7; D is uncertain. V lost 8 bases to trimming and J lost 4 bases, with 6 bases between them. There are 10 residues in the CDR3. CDR1 and CDR2 (germline): SGHAT, FQNNGV. CDR3 loop: CASGDYEQYF. For the CDR3, the DNA is TGTGCCAGCGGCGATTACGAGCAGTACTTC.

CDR3 sequence (DNA): TGTGCCAGCAAAAATTTGAGCTCCTATAATTCACCCCTCCACTTT. Translating it yields CASKNLSSYNSPLHF. This rearrangement joins TRBV11-2 to TRBJ1-6; D remains unclear. Trimming took 7 bases from V and 0 from J, leaving 10 bases between them. The CDR3 consists of 15 residues. Per the germline V gene, CDR1 is SGHAT and CDR2 is FQNNGV.

This chain uses TRBV6-5 with TRBJ2-5; D not resolved. The CDR3 totals 13 residues. The germline V and J ends were trimmed by 6 bases and 5 bases, with 13 bases remaining between them. Germline lookup yields CDR1 MNHEY and CDR2 SVGAGI. The CDR3 loop reads CASRGIAKETQYF. The CDR3 nucleotides read TGTGCCAGCAGGGGGATTGCCAAGGAGACCCAGTACTTC.

The chain links TRBV30 to TRBJ1-1; D remains ambiguous. Germline CDR1 reads GTSNPN; CDR2 reads SVGIG (reference sequence). V was trimmed by 0 bases and J by 11 bases, leaving 13 bases between them. The length of the CDR3 is 12 residues. Written as DNA, the CDR3 is TGTGCCTGGAGTGTAGTCCTGCATCTGGCTTTCTTT. Amino acid sequence: CAWSVVLHLAFF.

The chain has TRBV7-2 and TRBJ2-5, with D uncertain. The ends were cut back, 2 bases at V and 5 bases at J, with 12 bases in the middle. The germline CDR1 and CDR2 sequences are SGHTA and FQGNSA. This CDR3 contains 14 residues. The CDR3 DNA reads as TGTGCCAGCAGCTTAACTGGGCCTCGGGAGACCCAGTACTTC. Translating it yields CASSLTGPRETQYF.

This chain links TRBV19 with TRBJ1-2, with D perhaps TRBD1 (6 bases). The CDR3 spans 13 residues. The V end lost 5 bases, the J end lost 4 bases, and 11 bases lay between the germline ends. Germline values: CDR1 LNHDA, CDR2 SQIVND (reference sequence). Here the CDR3 reads CASSATGIYGYTF. The CDR3 bases are TGTGCCAGTAGTGCCACAGGGATCTATGGCTACACCTTC.

CDR3 DNA: TGTGCCAGCACCCTCAGCTTGGAACTAGCGGGTGTGTACAATGAGCAGTTCTTC. Amino acids: CASTLSLELAGVYNEQFF. V usage is TRBV11-2 and J usage is TRBJ2-1; 9 nucleotides align to TRBD2. The V gene end was trimmed by 7 bases and the J gene end by 4 bases; junction bases not matched to a gene: 17. This CDR3 comprises 18 residues. The V gene's germline CDR1 is SGHAT and CDR2 FQNNGV. The variable domain in full, with the rest retrieved from reference TRBV11-2 and TRBJ2-1, is EAGVAQSPRYKIIEKRQSVAFWCNPISGHATLYWYQQILGQGPKLLIQFQNNGVVDDSQLPKDRFSAERLKGVDSTLKIQPAKLEDSAVYLCASTLSLELAGVYNEQFFGPGTRLTVL.